This T cell receptor beta chain was recorded in a study of CD8+ T cells in alopecia areata. Study background: Treated patients received severity scores based on the percentage of scalp area affected.

This clone was detected a few times. Its antigen is still unknown. Study findings and constraints: In blood and scalp, many expanded lesional clones persisted during tofacitinib. Compared with normal scalp, lesional scalp had higher clonality and more expanded CD8+ clones. Tofacitinib yielded significantly lower scalp clonality and fewer expanded CD8+ clones among the top 100.

cDNA prepared by RNA extraction and subsequent reverse transcription served as the template for sequencing. Only in-frame clones appear in the TCRdb table, and some are missing; sequencing was by immunoSEQ multiplex PCR. The sample shows 150,000 to 200,000 clones, around 60% of them seen only once. Treatment meaning: oral pan-JAK inhibitor, 5-10 mg twice daily. The TCR sequence derives from a human donor with alopecia areata. Material: CD4+ T cells sorted from blood, obtained at week 24, from a patient treated with tofacitinib.

CDR3 in amino acids: CAWSILDRTNSPLHF. The DNA of the CDR3 is TGTGCCTGGAGTATCCTCGACAGGACAAATTCACCCCTCCACTTT. The genes are TRBV30 and TRBJ1-6; D might be TRBD1 (6 bases). The V end was cut by 2 bases, the J end by 7 bases, with 15 bases between. This CDR3 region has 15 residues. Germline V gene data show CDR1 as GTSNPN and CDR2 as SVGIG (reference sequence).